Shown below are 24 T cell receptor beta chains from a single sample sequenced in a study of response to subunit inactivated influenza vaccine. From the RT-PCR reads, TCRdb called clonotypes with MiXCR, one entry per CDR3 protein. The sample records over 400,000 distinct CDR3 sequences, approximately 11% being singletons. Here the sequenced sample was PBMCs from blood, taken roughly 46 days after vaccination. The source of these receptors is a man aged 50-59 years who received an inactivated influenza vaccine.

This clonotype was seen many times. The chain recombines TRBV3-1 with TRBJ2-4; no definite D call. V was clipped by 3 bases and J by 9 bases, with 12 bases between them. From germline, CDR1 is LGHDT and CDR2 YNNKEL (reference sequence). The CDR3 contains 13 residues. The CDR3 region has the DNA TGTGCCAGCAGCCAGCGGTCTTCGGGCATTCAGTACTTC. Translation: CASSQRSSGIQYF.

This clonotype has only a few counts. The chain is built from TRBV11-2 and TRBJ2-7; the D is unclear. V lost 5 bases, J lost 4 bases, and 12 bases lay in between. The length of the CDR3 is 13 residues. Germline V gene data show CDR1 as SGHAT and CDR2 as FQNNGV. This CDR3 reads CASSPSWVYEQYF. CDR3 in DNA: TGTGCCAGCAGCCCAAGCTGGGTTTACGAGCAGTACTTC. Drawing the rest from reference TRBV11-2 and TRBJ2-7, the complete variable domain is EAGVAQSPRYKIIEKRQSVAFWCNPISGHATLYWYQQILGQGPKLLIQFQNNGVVDDSQLPKDRFSAERLKGVDSTLKIQPAKLEDSAVYLCASSPSWVYEQYFGPGTRLTVT.

The J gene is TRBJ2-1, the V gene TRBV27, with TRBD2 matching over 11 bases. The CDR3 is made up of 15 amino acids. Germline V gene sequence: CDR1 MNHEY, CDR2 SMNVEV (reference sequence). The ends lost 5 bases at V and 7 bases at J; junction bases unmatched: 7. The CDR3 protein is CASSGTTSGMNEQFF. The CDR3, as DNA: TGTGCCAGCAGTGGGACGACTAGCGGGATGAATGAGCAGTTCTTC.

The chain is built from TRBV7-9 and TRBJ2-1; no clear D. There are 13 residues in the CDR3. Germline CDR1 reads SEHNR; CDR2 reads FQNEAQ (reference sequence). The germline V and J ends were trimmed by 11 bases and 7 bases, with 18 bases remaining between them. CDR3 in amino acids: CAGHPPTINEQFF. The CDR3 nucleotides are TGTGCCGGTCACCCCCCTACAATTAATGAGCAGTTCTTC. Combining the CDR3 with reference TRBV7-9 and TRBJ2-1 gives the whole variable domain DTGVSQNPRHKITKRGQNVTFRCDPISEHNRLYWYRQTLGQGPEFLTYFQNEAQLEKSRLLSDRFSAERPKGSFSTLEIQRTEQGDSAMYLCAGHPPTINEQFFGPGTRLTVL.

This clonotype has a handful of counts. The V gene is TRBV6-2 or TRBV6-3, the J gene TRBJ2-2; D ambiguous. CDR3 length equals 15 residues. The germline V gene has CDR1 MNHEY and CDR2 SVGEGT. V was shortened by 1 base and J by 2 bases, with 8 bases between the two germline ends. CDR3 region: CASSYWRHNTGELFF. In DNA, the CDR3 is TGTGCCAGCAGTTACTGGAGACACAACACCGGGGAGCTGTTTTTT.

This clonotype was observed many times. The J gene is TRBJ2-2, the V gene TRBV12-3 or TRBV12-4, with TRBD1 as a possible D gene (6 bases). V was shortened by 1 base and J by 11 bases, with 11 bases between the two germline ends. The CDR3 extends over 13 amino acids. As DNA, the CDR3 is TGTGCCAGCAGTTTAGGGCAGGGGAGCGAGCTGTTTTTT. Translating it yields CASSLGQGSELFF.

Written as DNA, the CDR3 is TGCAGCGTCCGACAGGCAAACATTCAGTACTTC. Translated, it gives CSVRQANIQYF. This chain uses TRBV29-1 with TRBJ2-4; a possible D gene is TRBD1 (6 bases). V gave up 6 bases and J gave up 6 bases, with 9 bases separating them. Germline lookup yields CDR1 SQVTM and CDR2 ANQGSEA. This CDR3 comprises 11 residues.

The CDR3 reads CASSLGTGTVPGELFF. CDR3 nucleotide sequence: TGCGCCAGCAGCTTGGGGACAGGGACCGTACCCGGGGAGCTGTTTTTT. The chain employs TRBV5-1 and TRBJ2-2, with 8 bases matching TRBD1. Germline lookup yields CDR1 SGHRS and CDR2 YFSETQ. V dropped 0 bases and J dropped 6; count of bases not matched to a gene: 7. This CDR3 has 16 amino acids.

Concerning this clonotype: A junction boundary mismatches the germline segment, possibly from a read error. V and J are TRBV7-2 and TRBJ2-3; 10 bases fit TRBD2. CDR3 length equals 12 residues. Germline CDR1 and CDR2: SGHTA and FQGNSA. CDR3 protein: CASSSGLAGVRF. The CDR3, as DNA: TGTGCCAGCAGCTCCGGGCTAGCGGGGGTCCGTTTT.

This clonotype is a singleton in its sample. V gene TRBV25-1 combines with J gene TRBJ2-1, with 9 bases aligning to TRBD2. Trimming removed 3 bases from V and 7 bases from J; junction bases left unmatched: 7. This CDR3 region has 15 residues. Germline CDR1 and CDR2: MGHDK and SYGVNS. The CDR3 loop reads CASSEGGRAGNEQFF. The CDR3 nucleotides read TGTGCCAGCAGTGAGGGCGGGAGGGCCGGTAATGAGCAGTTCTTC.

The CDR3 nucleotides read TGTGCCACCAGTCCGGGGGAAGTCAATCAGCCCCAGCATTTT. This sequence encodes CATSPGEVNQPQHF. The V gene is TRBV24-1, the J gene TRBJ1-5, with TRBD1 as a possible D gene (5 bases). V was clipped by 6 bases and J by 3 bases, with 11 bases between them. This CDR3 contains 14 residues. The germline gives CDR1 KGHDR, CDR2 SFDVKD.

This clonotype was counted ten times or more. The chain joins TRBV5-1 to TRBJ2-1; 10 nucleotides agree with TRBD1. This CDR3 contains 14 residues. CDR1 and CDR2 from the germline V gene are SGHRS and YFSETQ. Trimming at V came to 0 bases and at J to 8 bases, leaving 2 bases not matched to a gene. In nucleotides, the CDR3 is TGCGCCAGCAGCTTGGGACAGGGGGCTGATGAGCAGTTCTTC. This encodes CASSLGQGADEQFF.

This clonotype was seen more than once but under ten times. The chain recombines TRBV10-3 with TRBJ1-2; D is ambiguous. Deletions cut 0 bases from V and 3 bases from J, with 8 bases between. CDR1 and CDR2 (germline): ENHRY, SYGVKD. The CDR3 runs 14 residues. This CDR3 reads CAISESRAHYGYTF. CDR3 nucleotides: TGTGCCATCAGTGAGTCAAGGGCGCACTATGGCTACACCTTC.

V usage is TRBV5-1 and J usage is TRBJ2-7; 11 bases line up with TRBD2. Per the germline V gene, CDR1 is SGHRS and CDR2 is YFSETQ. CDR3 size: 13 residues. With V trimmed by 0 bases and J by 13 bases, 6 bases remained unmatched. As DNA, the CDR3 is TGCGCCAGCAGCTTGGGATCTGGGACTAGCGGTTACTTC. This codes for CASSLGSGTSGYF.

This clonotype was seen a handful of times. This sequence joins TRBV28 and TRBJ2-3; D could derive from TRBD1 or TRBD2 (6 bases each). The germline V gene encodes CDR1 MDHEN and CDR2 SYDVKM. The CDR3 is made up of 15 amino acids. V lost 3 bases and J lost 5, with 15 bases in between. CDR3 amino acids: CASSFGQGREDTQYF. The DNA for the CDR3 is TGTGCCAGCAGTTTCGGGCAGGGGCGGGAAGATACGCAGTATTTT. Supplemented by reference TRBV28 and TRBJ2-3, the full variable domain reads DVKVTQSSRYLVKRTGEKVFLECVQDMDHENMFWYRQDPGLGLRLIYFSYDVKMKEKGDIPEGYSVSREKKERFSLILESASTNQTSMYLCASSFGQGREDTQYFGPGTRLTVL.

This clonotype has just a few counts. The genes are TRBV5-1 and TRBJ2-1, with TRBD2 identical over 10 bases. The V gene end was trimmed by 3 bases and the J gene end by 4 bases; junction bases not matched to a gene: 4. The CDR3 has 15 amino acids. Germline V gene lookup returns CDR1 SGHRS and CDR2 YFSETQ. CDR3 DNA: TGCGCCAGCAGCTCAGGACTAGCGGAGTACAATGAGCAGTTCTTC. Its translation: CASSSGLAEYNEQFF.

V usage is TRBV7-9 and J usage is TRBJ1-1, with D possibly TRBD1 on 5 matching bases. CDR1 and CDR2 from the germline V gene are SEHNR and FQNEAQ (reference sequence). The V gene lost 4 bases and the J gene lost 1 base, with 13 bases spanning the gap. The CDR3 runs to 15 residues. CDR3 in amino acids: CASSSGPTGNTEAFF. The CDR3 coding sequence is TGTGCCAGCAGCTCGGGCCCTACAGGGAACACTGAAGCTTTCTTT.

The gene calls are TRBV12-2 and TRBJ2-5; the table's TRBD2 call for D was not verified on the DNA. TRBV12-2 is listed as a pseudogene. CDR3 length equals 19 residues. The DNA of the CDR3 is TGTGCAAGTCGCTTAGCGGGAGGGTCGAGTTTGGGCTTCCAAGAGACCCAGTACTTC. Translated, it gives CASRLAGGSSLGFQETQYF.

This rearrangement joins TRBV6-2 or TRBV6-3 to TRBJ1-5, with TRBD1 matching over 9 bases. This CDR3 has 17 amino acids. After removal of 5 bases from V and 4 bases from J, the junction contained 12 bases not matched to a gene. Germline-derived CDR1 and CDR2 are MNHEY and SVGEGT. The CDR3 here is CASSLQPFGTGNQPQHF. The CDR3 DNA reads as TGTGCCAGCAGTCTTCAACCCTTTGGGACAGGGAATCAGCCCCAGCATTTT.

The V call is TRBV5-1, the J call TRBJ2-3; maybe TRBD1 (6 bases). The CDR3 length is 14 residues. From germline, CDR1 is SGHRS and CDR2 YFSETQ. Deletions cut 4 bases from V and 4 bases from J, with 13 bases between. The CDR3 here is CASSVQRTADTQYF. The DNA for the CDR3 is TGCGCCAGCAGCGTACAGAGGACAGCAGATACGCAGTATTTT.

V usage is TRBV12-3 or TRBV12-4 and J usage is TRBJ1-5, with D tentatively TRBD1 (6 bases). The CDR3 is 16 amino acids. The V end was cut by 1 base, the J end by 3 bases, with 13 bases between. The CDR3 DNA sequence: TGTGCCAGCAGTTTAGATAGGGGGTTTGACAATCAGCCCCAGCATTTT. Translating it yields CASSLDRGFDNQPQHF.

This clonotype was seen a few times. The chain employs TRBV12-5 and TRBJ2-1; unclear D gene. CDR3 length: 14 residues. Germline lookup yields CDR1 LGHNT and CDR2 FRNRAP. V lost 0 bases and J lost 6, with 9 bases in between. CDR3 nucleotide sequence: TGTGCTAGTGGTTTGGTCCCAGGCAGCAATGAGCAGTTCTTC. Protein sequence: CASGLVPGSNEQFF.

In its sample, this clonotype was seen a few times. The chain employs TRBV24-1 and TRBJ2-1; TRBD2 matches at 8 bases. The CDR3 extends over 16 amino acids. Germline V gene sequence: CDR1 KGHDR, CDR2 SFDVKD. The trim removed 4 bases at V and 0 bases at J, leaving 4 bases unmatched. The CDR3 loop reads CATSDRGTSSYNEQFF. CDR3 nucleotide sequence: TGTGCCACCAGTGACCGTGGGACTAGCTCCTACAATGAGCAGTTCTTC.

This clonotype was picked up many times. The chain employs TRBV7-2 and TRBJ1-1, with D uncertain. The CDR3 runs to 14 residues. Germline V gene data show CDR1 as SGHTA and CDR2 as FQGNSA. V was shortened by 0 bases and J by 2 bases, with 7 bases between the two germline ends. Here the CDR3 DNA reads TGTGCCAGCAGCTTAGCTTCGGGAAACACTGAAGCTTTCTTT. Translating it yields CASSLASGNTEAFF.